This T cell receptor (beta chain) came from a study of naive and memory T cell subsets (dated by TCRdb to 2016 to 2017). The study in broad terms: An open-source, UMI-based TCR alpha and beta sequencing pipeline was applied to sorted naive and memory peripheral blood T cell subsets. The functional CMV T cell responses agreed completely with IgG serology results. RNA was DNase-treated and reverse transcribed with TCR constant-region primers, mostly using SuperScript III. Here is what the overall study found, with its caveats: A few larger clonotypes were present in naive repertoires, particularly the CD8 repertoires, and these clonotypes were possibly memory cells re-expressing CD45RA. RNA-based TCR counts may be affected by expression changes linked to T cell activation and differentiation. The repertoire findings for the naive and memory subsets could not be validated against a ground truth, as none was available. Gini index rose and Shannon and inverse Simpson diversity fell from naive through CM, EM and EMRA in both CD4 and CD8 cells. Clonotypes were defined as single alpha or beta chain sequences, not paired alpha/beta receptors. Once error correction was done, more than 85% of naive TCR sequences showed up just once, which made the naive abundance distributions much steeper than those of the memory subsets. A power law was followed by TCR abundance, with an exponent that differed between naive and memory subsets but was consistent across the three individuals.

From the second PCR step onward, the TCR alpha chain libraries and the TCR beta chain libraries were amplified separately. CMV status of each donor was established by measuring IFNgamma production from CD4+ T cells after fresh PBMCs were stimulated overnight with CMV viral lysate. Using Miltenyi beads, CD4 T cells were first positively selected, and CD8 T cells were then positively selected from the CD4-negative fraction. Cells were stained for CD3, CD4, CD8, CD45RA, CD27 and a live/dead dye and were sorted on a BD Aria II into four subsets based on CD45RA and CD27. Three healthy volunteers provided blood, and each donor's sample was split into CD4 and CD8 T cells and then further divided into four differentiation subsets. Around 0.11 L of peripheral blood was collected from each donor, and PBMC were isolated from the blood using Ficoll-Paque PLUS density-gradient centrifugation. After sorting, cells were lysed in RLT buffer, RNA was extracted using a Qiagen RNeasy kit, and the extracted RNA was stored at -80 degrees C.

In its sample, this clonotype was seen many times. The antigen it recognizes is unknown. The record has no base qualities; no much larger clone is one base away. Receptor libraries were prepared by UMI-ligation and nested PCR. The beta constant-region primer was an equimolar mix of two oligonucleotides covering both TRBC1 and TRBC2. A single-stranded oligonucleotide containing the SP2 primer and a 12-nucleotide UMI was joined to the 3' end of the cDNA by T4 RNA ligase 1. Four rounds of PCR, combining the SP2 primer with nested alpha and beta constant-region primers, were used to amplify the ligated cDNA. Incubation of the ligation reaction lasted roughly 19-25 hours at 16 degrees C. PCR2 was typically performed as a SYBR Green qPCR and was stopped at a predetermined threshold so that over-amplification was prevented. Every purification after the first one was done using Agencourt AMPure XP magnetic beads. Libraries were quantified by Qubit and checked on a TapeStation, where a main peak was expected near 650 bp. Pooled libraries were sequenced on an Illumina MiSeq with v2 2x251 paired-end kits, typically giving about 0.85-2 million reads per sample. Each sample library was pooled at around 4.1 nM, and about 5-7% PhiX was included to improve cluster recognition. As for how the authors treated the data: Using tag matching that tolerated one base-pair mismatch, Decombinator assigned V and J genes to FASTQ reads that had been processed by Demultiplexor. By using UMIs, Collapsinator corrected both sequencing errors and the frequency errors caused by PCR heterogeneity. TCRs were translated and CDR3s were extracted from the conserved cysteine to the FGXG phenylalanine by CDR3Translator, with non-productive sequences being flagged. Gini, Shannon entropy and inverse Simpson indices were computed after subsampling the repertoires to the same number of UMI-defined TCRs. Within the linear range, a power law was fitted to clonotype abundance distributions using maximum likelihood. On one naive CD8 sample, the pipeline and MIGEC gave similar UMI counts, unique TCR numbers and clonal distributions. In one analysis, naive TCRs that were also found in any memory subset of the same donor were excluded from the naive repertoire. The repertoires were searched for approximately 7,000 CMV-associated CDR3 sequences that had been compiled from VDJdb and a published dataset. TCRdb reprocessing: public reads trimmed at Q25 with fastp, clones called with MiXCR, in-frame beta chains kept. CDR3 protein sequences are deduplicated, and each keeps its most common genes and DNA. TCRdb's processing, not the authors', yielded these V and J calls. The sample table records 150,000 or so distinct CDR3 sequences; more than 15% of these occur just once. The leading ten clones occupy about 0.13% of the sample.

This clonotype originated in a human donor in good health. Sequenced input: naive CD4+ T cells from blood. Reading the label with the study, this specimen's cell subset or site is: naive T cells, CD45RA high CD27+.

The DNA sequence is TGCGCCAGCAGCTTGTCGACAGGGACAGATACGCAGTATTTT. Its protein is CASSLSTGTDTQYF. This chain joins TRBV5-1 to TRBJ2-3, with 7 bases in between that match TRBD1. Germline trimming amounts to 1 base on V and 3 bases on J, with 2 as the count of junction bases outside the gene matches. The germline V gene encodes CDR1 SGHRS and CDR2 YFSETQ. The cysteine opens and the phenylalanine closes a CDR3 of 14 amino acids. The kept DNA is CDR3 alone, 42 bases in frame from the first base.